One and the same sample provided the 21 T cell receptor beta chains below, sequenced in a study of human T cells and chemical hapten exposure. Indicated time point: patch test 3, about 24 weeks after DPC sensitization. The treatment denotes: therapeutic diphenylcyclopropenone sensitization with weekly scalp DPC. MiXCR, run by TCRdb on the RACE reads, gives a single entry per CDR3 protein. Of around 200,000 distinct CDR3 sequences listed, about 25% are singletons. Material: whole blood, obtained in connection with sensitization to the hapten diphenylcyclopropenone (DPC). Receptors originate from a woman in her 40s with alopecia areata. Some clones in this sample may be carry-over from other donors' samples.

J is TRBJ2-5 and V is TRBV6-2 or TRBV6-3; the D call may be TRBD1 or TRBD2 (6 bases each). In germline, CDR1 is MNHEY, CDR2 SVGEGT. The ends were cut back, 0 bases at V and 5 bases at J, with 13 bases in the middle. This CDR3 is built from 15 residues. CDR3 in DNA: TGTGCCAGCAGTTACTCGACGCGGGACATTGAGACCCAGTACTTC. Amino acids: CASSYSTRDIETQYF.

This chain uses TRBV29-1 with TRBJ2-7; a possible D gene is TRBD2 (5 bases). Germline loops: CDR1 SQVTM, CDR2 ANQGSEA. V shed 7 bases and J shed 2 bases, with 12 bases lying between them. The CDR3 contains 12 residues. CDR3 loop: CSARGPTYEQYF. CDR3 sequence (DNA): TGCAGCGCCAGAGGGCCGACCTACGAGCAGTACTTC.

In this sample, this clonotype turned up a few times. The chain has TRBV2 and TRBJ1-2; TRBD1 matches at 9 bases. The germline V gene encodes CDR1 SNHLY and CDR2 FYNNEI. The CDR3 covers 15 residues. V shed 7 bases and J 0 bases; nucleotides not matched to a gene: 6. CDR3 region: CASKGQGQANYGYTF. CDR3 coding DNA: TGTGCCAGCAAGGGACAGGGCCAAGCTAACTATGGCTACACCTTC.

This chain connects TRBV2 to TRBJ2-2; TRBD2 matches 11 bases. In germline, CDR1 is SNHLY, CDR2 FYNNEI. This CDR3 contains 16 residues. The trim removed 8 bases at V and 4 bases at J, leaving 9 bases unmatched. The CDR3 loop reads CASRPGLAASTGELFF. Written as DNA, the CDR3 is TGTGCCAGCCGCCCGGGACTAGCGGCCAGCACCGGGGAGCTGTTTTTT.

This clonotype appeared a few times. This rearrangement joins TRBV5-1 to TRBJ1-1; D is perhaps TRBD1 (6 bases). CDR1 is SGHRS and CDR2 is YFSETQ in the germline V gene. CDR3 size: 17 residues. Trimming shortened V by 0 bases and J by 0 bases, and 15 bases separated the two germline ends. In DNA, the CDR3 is TGCGCCAGCAGCTTGGCACAGGGCGGAAGAATGAACACTGAAGCTTTCTTT. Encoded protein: CASSLAQGGRMNTEAFF.

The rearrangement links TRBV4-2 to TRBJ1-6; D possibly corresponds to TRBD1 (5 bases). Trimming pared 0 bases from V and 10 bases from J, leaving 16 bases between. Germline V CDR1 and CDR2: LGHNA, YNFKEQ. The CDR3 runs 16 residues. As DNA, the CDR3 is TGTGCCAGCAGCCAAGAGGGGGACCGCGTGAAATCACCCCTCCACTTT. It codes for CASSQEGDRVKSPLHF.

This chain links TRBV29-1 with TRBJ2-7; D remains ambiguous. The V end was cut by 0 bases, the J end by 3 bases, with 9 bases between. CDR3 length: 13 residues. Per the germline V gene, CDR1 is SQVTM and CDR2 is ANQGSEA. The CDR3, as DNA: TGCAGCGTTGAAGAGGGCCCGAACTACGAGCAGTACTTC. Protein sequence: CSVEEGPNYEQYF.

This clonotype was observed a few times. The DNA for the CDR3 is TGTGCCAGCAGTTTGTTACTGGGGACGAACACTGAAGCTTTCTTT. As protein: CASSLLLGTNTEAFF. V is TRBV28 and J is TRBJ1-1, with D maybe TRBD1 (5 bases). V dropped 3 bases and J dropped 1 base, with 12 bases sitting between them. The CDR3 contains 15 residues. The germline V gene encodes CDR1 MDHEN and CDR2 SYDVKM.

This chain's CDR3 is CSANRLAGSTDTQYF. The CDR3 coding sequence is TGCAGTGCTAATCGGCTAGCGGGTAGCACAGATACGCAGTATTTT. This sequence joins TRBV20-1 and TRBJ2-3, with 8 bases matching TRBD2. With 4 bases clipped from V and 0 bases from J, the junction kept 6 bases outside the gene matches. The germline CDR1 and CDR2 sequences are DFQATT and SNEGSKA (reference sequence). The CDR3 covers 15 residues.

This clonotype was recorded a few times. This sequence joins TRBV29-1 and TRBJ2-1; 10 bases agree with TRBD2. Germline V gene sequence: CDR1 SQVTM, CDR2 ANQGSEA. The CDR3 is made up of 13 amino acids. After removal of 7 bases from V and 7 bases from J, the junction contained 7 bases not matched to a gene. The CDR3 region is CSAASGRVNEQFF. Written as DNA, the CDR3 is TGCAGCGCGGCTAGCGGGAGAGTGAATGAGCAGTTCTTC.

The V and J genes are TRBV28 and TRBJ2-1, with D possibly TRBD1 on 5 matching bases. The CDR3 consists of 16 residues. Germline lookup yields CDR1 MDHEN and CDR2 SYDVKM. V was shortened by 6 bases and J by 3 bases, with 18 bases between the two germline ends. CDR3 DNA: TGTGCCAGCAGCCCCGACGGACATTGGATCTACAATGAGCAGTTCTTC. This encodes CASSPDGHWIYNEQFF.

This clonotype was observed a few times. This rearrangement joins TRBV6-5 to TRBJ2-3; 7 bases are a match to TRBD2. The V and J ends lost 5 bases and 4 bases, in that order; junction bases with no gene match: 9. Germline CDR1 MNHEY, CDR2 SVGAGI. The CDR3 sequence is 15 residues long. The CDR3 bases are TGTGCCAGCAGTAGAACGCGGGAGCGGGCAGATACGCAGTATTTT. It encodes CASSRTRERADTQYF.

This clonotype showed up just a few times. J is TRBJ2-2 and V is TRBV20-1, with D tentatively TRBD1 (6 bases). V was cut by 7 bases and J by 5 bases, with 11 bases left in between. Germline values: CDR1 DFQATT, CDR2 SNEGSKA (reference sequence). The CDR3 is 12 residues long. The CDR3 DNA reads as TGCAGTGGTCAGGGGTGGACCGGGGAGCTGTTTTTT. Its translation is CSGQGWTGELFF.

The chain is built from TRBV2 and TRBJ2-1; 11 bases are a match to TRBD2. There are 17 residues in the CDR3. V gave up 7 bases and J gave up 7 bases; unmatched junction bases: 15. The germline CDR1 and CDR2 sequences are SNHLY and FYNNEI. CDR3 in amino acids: CASTEVGLTSGKNEQFF. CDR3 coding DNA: TGTGCCAGCACTGAGGTGGGTTTGACTAGCGGGAAGAATGAGCAGTTCTTC.

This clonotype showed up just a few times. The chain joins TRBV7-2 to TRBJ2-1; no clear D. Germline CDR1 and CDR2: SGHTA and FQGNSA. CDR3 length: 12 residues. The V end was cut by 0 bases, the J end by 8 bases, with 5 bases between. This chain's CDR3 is CASSLALDEQFF. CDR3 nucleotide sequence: TGTGCCAGCAGCTTAGCGCTGGATGAGCAGTTCTTC.

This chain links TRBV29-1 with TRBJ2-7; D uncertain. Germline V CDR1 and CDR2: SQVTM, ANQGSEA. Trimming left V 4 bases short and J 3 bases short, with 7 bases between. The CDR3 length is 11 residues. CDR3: CSVAGLYEQYF. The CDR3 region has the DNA TGCAGCGTTGCTGGCCTCTACGAGCAGTACTTC.

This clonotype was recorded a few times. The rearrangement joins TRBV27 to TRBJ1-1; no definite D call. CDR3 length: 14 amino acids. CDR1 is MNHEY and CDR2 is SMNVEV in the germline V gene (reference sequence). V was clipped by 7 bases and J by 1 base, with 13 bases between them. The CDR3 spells CASISEGWNTEAFF. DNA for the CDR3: TGTGCCAGCATTTCGGAGGGATGGAACACTGAAGCTTTCTTT.

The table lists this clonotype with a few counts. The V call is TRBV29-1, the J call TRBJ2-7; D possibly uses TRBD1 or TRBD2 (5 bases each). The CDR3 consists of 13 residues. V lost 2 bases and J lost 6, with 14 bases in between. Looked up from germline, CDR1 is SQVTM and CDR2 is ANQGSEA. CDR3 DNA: TGCAGCGTTGAATCAAGGGGCCGGGGCGAGCAGTACTTC. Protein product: CSVESRGRGEQYF.

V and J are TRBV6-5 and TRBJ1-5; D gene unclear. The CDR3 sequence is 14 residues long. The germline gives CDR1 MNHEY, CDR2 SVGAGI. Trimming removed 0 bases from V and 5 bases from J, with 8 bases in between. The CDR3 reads CASSYSRRDQPQHF. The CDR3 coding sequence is TGTGCCAGCAGTTACTCGAGGCGAGATCAGCCCCAGCATTTT.

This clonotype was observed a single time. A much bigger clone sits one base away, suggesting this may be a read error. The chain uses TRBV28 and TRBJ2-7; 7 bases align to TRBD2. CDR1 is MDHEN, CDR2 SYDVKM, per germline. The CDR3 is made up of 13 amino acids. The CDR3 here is CVISSGTTYEQYF. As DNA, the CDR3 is TGTGTCATCTCCAGCGGGACGACCTACGAGCAGTACTTC.

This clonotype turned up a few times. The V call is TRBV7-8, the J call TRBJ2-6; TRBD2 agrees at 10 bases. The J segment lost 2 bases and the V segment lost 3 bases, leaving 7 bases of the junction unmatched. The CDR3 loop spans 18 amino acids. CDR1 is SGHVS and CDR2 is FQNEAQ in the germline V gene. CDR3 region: CASSLITSGNPGANVLTF. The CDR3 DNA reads TGTGCCAGCAGCTTGATCACTAGCGGGAACCCTGGGGCCAACGTCCTGACTTTC.